This is a list of T cell receptor beta chains from one sample in a study of T cell responses to AZD1222 COVID-19 vaccine. Sequencing was performed with immunoSEQ multiplex PCR; in TCRdb, only in-frame clones are kept and a portion is missing. Of approximately 200,000 clones in the sample, around 92% are singletons; the top ten hold roughly 10%. This material consisted of peripheral blood, taken on day 0 of AZD1222 vaccination. All receptors derive from an adult in good health. Each CDR3 is given with its conserved first and last residue. The D gene is left open where the match is weak.

TRBV28	TRBJ1-2	-	CASTQGGIYGYTF
TRBV28	TRBJ2-1	-	CASTRWRIYNEQFF
TRBV9	TRBJ2-7	TRBD2	CASSAQAGDVHEQYF
TRBV6-5	TRBJ2-7	-	CASSQGGYYEQYF
TRBV9	TRBJ1-5	-	CASSPGTSNNQPQHF
TRBV28	TRBJ1-2	-	CASSQEGRSGYTF
TRBV5-1	TRBJ1-6	-	CASSLAGANSPLHF
TRBV27	TRBJ2-6	TRBD1	CASSSDRDGALSGANVLTF
TRBV7-9	TRBJ2-3	-	CASSLEAGGPSDTQYF
TRBV30	TRBJ2-4	-	CAWTPWGFGGNIQYF
TRBV13	TRBJ1-1	-	CASSAKGPRNTEAFF
TRBV7-2	TRBJ1-1	TRBD1	CASSWGDRTYEAFF
TRBV6-1	TRBJ1-1	-	CASSDRSGDTEAFF
TRBV7-2	TRBJ1-3	-	CASSSWTGISGNTIYF
TRBV7-8	TRBJ2-2	TRBD2	CASSPSSGVNTGELFF
TRBV29-1	TRBJ2-3	-	CSVGVTDTQYF